This TCR beta chain was observed in a study of shared clonotypes between healthy human individuals (dated by TCRdb to about 2020). Study-level background: The cohort comprised a couple of women and a few men aged 18 to 49 years. Blood TCR repertoires of several healthy adults were deeply sequenced to estimate repertoire size and the extent of clonotype sharing between individuals. Each donor's leukapheresis produced roughly between roughly 0.85 and 9 billion PBMCs. For each donor, CD4 naive and CD4 memory were each run on three plates, CD8 naive on two plates, and CD8 memory on one plate. Libraries were prepared and TCR repertoires were sequenced by different laboratories using diverse techniques, in order to increase sequencing depth and limit assay-specific biases. The full study reports these points: Across four donors, roughly 5.1% of naive CD4, approximately 3.5% of naive CD8, roughly 2.3% of memory CD4, and 0.3% to 0.45% of memory CD8 clonotypes were shared. Compared with non-shared clonotypes, the clonotypes found in all four sorted-subset donors had higher generation probabilities. Sampling was restricted to blood, and TCR repertoires in tissues likely differ from the TCR repertoires found in blood. The small number of donors limited the genetic and exposure-history diversity represented. Pairwise subsampling led to the expectation that sequencing depth would affect the degree of clonotype sharing among donors. Rarefaction of sorted-subset datasets indicated incomplete sequencing despite the large sequencing depth. Estimated clonotype richness was generally larger for naive than for memory subsets.

The donors were healthy, HIV-negative adults who had no recently reported acute infections or vaccinations. Every donor was a Caucasian adult living in Nashville, Tennessee, USA. CD4+ T cells were enriched through magnetic negative selection, after which naive cells were positively selected on CD45RA and the remaining negative fraction served as the memory subset. Blood was obtained by leukapheresis, after which PBMCs were separated by Ficoll-Histopaque density gradient centrifugation and cryopreserved in liquid nitrogen vapor phase. Analytical flow cytometry was used to check the purity and quantity of every magnetically sorted T cell population. Genomic DNA was isolated from every sorted fraction and measured by UV absorbance on a Nanodrop 2000c. The CDR3 contains 16 residues, cysteine and phenylalanine counted. Here the CDR3 DNA is all that survives: 48 bases in frame from base 1. CDR1 and CDR2 are read off the germline V gene as LGHNA and YNFKEQ. Relative to germline, V is missing 3 bases and J is missing 5 bases, with 8 bases of the junction outside any gene match.

In regard to this clone: Its antigen is unknown. Base-call qualities are not available, and no considerably larger clone is one nucleotide away.

Using the deep immunoSEQ assay, multiplex PCR amplified TCR CDR3 regions from genomic DNA. Extracted genomic DNA from each cell subset was spread evenly across all wells of several immunoSEQ 96-well plates, with each plate serving as a replicate. For sorted subsets, roughly 200 ng genomic DNA, equal to some 30,000 T cell genomes, was loaded into each replicate PCR. Purified libraries were quantified with a Qubit 3.0 fluorometer, sized on a Bioanalyzer 2100, and re-quantified with the KAPA Library Quantification kit. A separate single-read 150-cycle Illumina NextSeq 550 flow cell was used to sequence each immunoSEQ 96-well plate. The original methods were these. Because only junctional sequences without quality scores were contained in the immunoSEQ output, filtering matching that applied to full-length reads could not be performed. To assign V/J genes and CDR3, sequences were annotated against IMGT germline references using PyIR, a Python wrapper for IgBLAST v1.9. Reads with weak V/J assignments (E-value above 1e-6), missing CDR3, stop codons, out-of-frame junctions, or ambiguous translated residues were removed. V3J clonotypes were defined by identical inferred V gene, J gene, and CDR3 amino acid sequence. To compute the percentage overlap between repertoires, the number of shared unique clonotypes was divided by the size of the smaller repertoire. Three approaches were used to assess repertoire richness: RTK rarefaction, the Chao1 estimator, and Recon v2.1 estimates of unobserved clonotypes. OLGA was used to compute generation probabilities for all TCRbeta clonotypes that the gDNA method yielded from several donors. TCRdb retrieved this table from immuneACCESS and kept in-frame rearrangements only. Not all clones are present; in checked studies, unresolved V genes account for under half, and no reason is known for the remainder. V and J calls and clone size are as listed in that table; D and trimming were resolved from the DNA. The sample profile shows around 700,000 clones; 73% of them were found once. The ten largest clonotypes hold 1.5% to 2% of the sample.

The sample taken for sequencing was memory CD4+ T cells sorted from blood. The cell subset or site label on this specimen signifies: CD45RA-negative fraction. Recombination joined TRBV4-2 with TRBJ1-4, with TRBD1 matching 8 junction bases. The source is a woman in her twenties or thirties in good health. Here the CDR3 is given as CASSHGQGRGNEKLFF. The nucleotide sequence reads as follows: TGTGCCAGCAGCCACGGACAGGGCAGGGGAAATGAAAAACTGTTTTTT.